A selection of T cell receptor beta chains follows, all from one sample in a study of human T cells and chemical hapten exposure. TCRdb itself ran the reads through MiXCR, one entry per CDR3 protein. The sample includes about 120,000 distinct CDR3 sequences, 8.5% to 9% of them seen just once. Specimen: whole blood. The source is a human donor in good health. Some clones in this sample may be carry-over from other donors' samples. CDR3s include the opening cysteine and the closing phenylalanine or tryptophan. A D gene is named only where the DNA matches it firmly. A row's size may be missing; if present it is once, few, many or a size class.

j_gene,len,d_gene,abundance,v_gene,CDR3nt,CDR3aa
TRBJ1-1,20,NA,many,TRBV4-1,TGCGCCAGCAGCCAAGAGGTAATATCCCAGATTTTAGCCCGGAACACTGAAGCTTTCTTT,CASSQEVISQILARNTEAFF
TRBJ1-3,15,NA,many,TRBV18,TGTGCCAGCTCAATCAGAGGGGGCTCTGGAAACACCATATATTTT,CASSIRGGSGNTIYF
TRBJ2-2,16,TRBD1,NA,TRBV12-3/TRBV12-4,TGTGCCAGCAGCTACTCCGGGACAGGGGGAATCGGGGAGCTGTTTTTT,CASSYSGTGGIGELFF
TRBJ2-7,14,TRBD2,few,TRBV20-1,TGCAGTGCTGCCTCTAGCGGGGGAAGCTACGAGCAGTACTTC,CSAASSGGSYEQYF
TRBJ2-6,15,NA,many,TRBV6-1,TGTGCCAGCAGTGAGAGTGAAACTGGGGCCAACGTCCTGACTTTC,CASSESETGANVLTF
TRBJ2-7,14,TRBD1,few,TRBV20-1,TGCAGTGCTAGACTCGCGACGACAGGGAAAGAGCAGTACTTC,CSARLATTGKEQYF
TRBJ2-7,16,TRBD2,many,TRBV5-4,TGTGCCAGCAGCACTCGACTAGCGGGAGAGACCTACGAGCAGTACTTC,CASSTRLAGETYEQYF
TRBJ2-1,14,NA,many,TRBV7-9,TGTGCCAGCAGCTTAGGCCAATGGGTCAATGAGCAGTTCTTC,CASSLGQWVNEQFF
TRBJ2-7,12,TRBD1,NA,TRBV29-1,TGCAGCGTGGTGACAGGGGTGGACGAGCAGTACTTC,CSVVTGVDEQYF
TRBJ2-7,17,TRBD1,NA,TRBV29-1,TGCAGCGTTGAAGATCTTCGCCCGGGACAGGGGATGAGGGAGCAGTACTTC,CSVEDLRPGQGMREQYF
TRBJ2-7,16,TRBD2,many,TRBV7-6,TGTGCCAGCAGCTTCCAAACTAGCGGGAGGACCTACGAGCAGTACTTC,CASSFQTSGRTYEQYF
TRBJ1-1,14,NA,many,TRBV12-3/TRBV12-4,TGTGCCAGCACCCCTTCGGAGGGATACACTGAAGCTTTCTTT,CASTPSEGYTEAFF
TRBJ2-1,16,TRBD2,many,TRBV24-1,TGTGCCACCGATGCGACCGGGACTAGCTACCCCGATGAGCAGTTCTTC,CATDATGTSYPDEQFF
TRBJ1-1,14,NA,NA,TRBV29-1,TGCAGCGGGCGAGGGGGGCAGAAAAACACTGAAGCTTTCTTT,CSGRGGQKNTEAFF
TRBJ1-1,13,NA,many,TRBV2,TGTGCCAGCAGGGAACAGGGAAACACTGAAGCTTTCTTT,CASREQGNTEAFF
TRBJ2-2,15,NA,many,TRBV2,TGTGCCAGCAGGGAGACACGAACGAACACCGGGGAGCTGTTTTTT,CASRETRTNTGELFF
TRBJ1-2,18,NA,many,TRBV11-2,TGTGCCAGCAGCCTCGATACCCTCCTCGGGGGCGCTTCCTATGGCTACACCTTC,CASSLDTLLGGASYGYTF
TRBJ2-1,18,TRBD2,NA,TRBV7-6,TGTGCCAGCAGCTTTGCTAGCGGGGGCCCAAGCTCCTACAATGAGCAGTTCTTC,CASSFASGGPSSYNEQFF
TRBJ2-2,15,NA,few,TRBV20-1,TGCAGTGCTACTCCAATGGGCCTGAACACCGGGGAGCTGTTTTTT,CSATPMGLNTGELFF
TRBJ2-7,14,NA,NA,TRBV6-5,TGTGCCAGCAGTACCTGGGGCAGCTCCTACGAGCAGTACTTC,CASSTWGSSYEQYF
TRBJ1-2,14,NA,many,TRBV11-2,TGTGCCAGCAGCTTAGGGGGAAGAGGCTATGGCTACACCTTC,CASSLGGRGYGYTF
TRBJ2-5,15,NA,few,TRBV6-6,TGTGCCAGCAGTTACTCGATGGGCCTCCAAGAGACCCAGTACTTC,CASSYSMGLQETQYF
TRBJ2-7,14,NA,many,TRBV15,TGTGCCACCAGCAGAGACACAGGGTACGGCGAGCAGTACTTC,CATSRDTGYGEQYF